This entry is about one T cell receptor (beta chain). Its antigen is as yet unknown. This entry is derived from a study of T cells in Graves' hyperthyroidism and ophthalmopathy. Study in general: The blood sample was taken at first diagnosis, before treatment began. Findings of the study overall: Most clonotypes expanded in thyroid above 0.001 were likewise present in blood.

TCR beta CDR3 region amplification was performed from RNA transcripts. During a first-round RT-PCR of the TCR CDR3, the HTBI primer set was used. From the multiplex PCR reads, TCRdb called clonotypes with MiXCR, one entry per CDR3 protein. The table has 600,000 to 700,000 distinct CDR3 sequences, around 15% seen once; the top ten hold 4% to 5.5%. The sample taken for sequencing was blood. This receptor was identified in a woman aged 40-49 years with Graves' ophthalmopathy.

CDR3 region: CASSTGTESGNTIYF. The CDR3 DNA sequence: TGTGCCAGCAGCACGGGGACGGAGTCAGGAAACACCATATATTTT. The chain carries TRBV5-8 and TRBJ1-3, with D maybe TRBD1 (5 bases). Germline V gives CDR1 SGHTS, CDR2 YDEGEE. CDR3 length equals 15 residues. With 4 bases removed from V and 4 bases from J, the gap between germline ends came to 15 bases.